The next 31 T cell receptor beta chains were all read from a single sample in a study of blood T cell repertoires in COVID-19 (dated by TCRdb to 2020 to 2021). Libraries were made using the immunoSEQ multiplex PCR assay. Held by TCRdb, this immuneACCESS table contains in-frame sequences only and omits some clones. Under half of the omission traces to an unresolved V gene where checked; the cause of the rest is unknown. The sample yields approximately 250,000 clones; 84% were counted once. Around 9.1% of the sample is in the top ten clones. The sequencing sample was made of peripheral blood. The receptors here all came from a human donor in a cohort sampled during active COVID-19.

This CDR3 reads CASSQGGGNSNQPQHF. The CDR3 nucleotides are TGCGCCAGCAGCCAAGGAGGGGGAAATAGCAATCAGCCCCAGCATTTT. The chain combines TRBV4-1 with TRBJ1-5; possible D gene TRBD1, 6 bases. Germline V CDR1 and CDR2: MGHRA, YSYEKL. The CDR3 runs 16 residues. V was shortened by 1 base and J by 0 bases, with 10 bases between the two germline ends.

This clone was observed a few times. The V and J genes are TRBV5-4 and TRBJ1-2; D is perhaps TRBD1 (6 bases). The CDR3 is 12 residues long. The germline gives CDR1 SGHNT, CDR2 YYREEE (reference sequence). Trimming shortened V by 3 bases and J by 6 bases, and 9 bases separated the two germline ends. The CDR3 DNA reads as TGTGCCAGCAGCTATCGGACAGATGGCTACACCTTC. This translates into CASSYRTDGYTF.

V and J are TRBV29-1 and TRBJ1-1; D perhaps matches TRBD1 (6 bases). CDR3 length equals 11 residues. The germline gives CDR1 SQVTM, CDR2 ANQGSEA. Between the trimmed V and J ends, which lost 6 bases and 10 bases, there was a span of 15 bases. The CDR3 DNA follows: TGCAGCGTGGTCACGGACAGACGAGCTTTCTTT. Translated, it gives CSVVTDRRAFF.

The rearrangement uses TRBV13 and TRBJ1-1; 8 nucleotides align to TRBD1. The ends lost 5 bases at V and 4 bases at J; junction bases unmatched: 9. Germline V gene data show CDR1 as PRHDT and CDR2 as FYEKMQ (reference sequence). This CDR3 spans 15 amino acids. CDR3 nucleotides: TGTGCCAGCAGCCCCCCTAGACAGGGGAGCACTGAAGCTTTCTTT. Amino acid sequence: CASSPPRQGSTEAFF. Based on the CDR3 plus reference TRBV13 and TRBJ1-1, the full variable domain is AAGVIQSPRHLIKEKRETATLKCYPIPRHDTVYWYQQGPGQDPQFLISFYEKMQSDKGSIPDRFSAQQFSDYHSELNMSSLELGDSALYFCASSPPRQGSTEAFFGQGTRLTVV.

V gene TRBV7-3 combines with J gene TRBJ2-4, with a tentative D call TRBD2 (5 bases). V gave up 5 bases and J gave up 4 bases, with 9 bases separating them. The germline V gene encodes CDR1 SGHTA and CDR2 FQGTGA. The CDR3 length is 13 residues. The CDR3, as DNA: TGTGCCAGCAGCCCCCGGGGAAAAAACATTCAGTACTTC. It yields the protein CASSPRGKNIQYF.

CDR3 protein: CASSDSLGVPDTQYF. CDR3 bases: TGTGCCAGCAGCGACTCCCTAGGGGTGCCAGATACGCAGTATTTT. This sequence joins TRBV6-5 and TRBJ2-3; a weak D match, TRBD1 (5 bases). The CDR3 length is 15 residues. V lost 6 bases to trimming and J lost 4 bases, with 17 bases between them. CDR1 and CDR2 from the germline V gene are MNHEY and SVGAGI.

V is TRBV6-5 and J is TRBJ1-5; 10 nucleotides match TRBD1. V trimming: 6 bases; J trimming: 1 base; junction bases outside the gene matches: 0. The CDR3 is 14 residues long. Germline V gene lookup returns CDR1 MNHEY and CDR2 SVGAGI. The chain's CDR3 is CASRGQGSNQPQHF. For the CDR3, the DNA is TGTGCCAGCAGGGGACAGGGGAGCAATCAGCCCCAGCATTTT.

The chain combines TRBV11-3 with TRBJ2-3; the D gene is possibly TRBD1 (6 bases). The CDR3 covers 15 residues. The germline CDR1 and CDR2 sequences are SGHNT and YENEEA. Trimming removed 5 bases at V and 4 bases at J, with 16 bases between. The CDR3 nucleotides read TGTGCCAGCAGCCTAAGTGGGGGCGCGGCAGATACGCAGTATTTT. Protein sequence: CASSLSGGAADTQYF.

This sequence joins TRBV7-8 and TRBJ2-2; 13 nucleotides agree with TRBD2. The germline gives CDR1 SGHVS, CDR2 FQNEAQ. CDR3 length equals 16 residues. J was trimmed by 5 bases and V by 5 bases; bases with no gene match: 5. This chain's CDR3 is CASSPRLAGGTGELFF. CDR3 DNA: TGTGCCAGCAGCCCCCGACTAGCGGGAGGTACCGGGGAGCTGTTTTTT. Based on the CDR3 plus reference TRBV7-8 and TRBJ2-2, the full variable domain is GAGVSQSPRYKVAKRGQDVALRCDPISGHVSLFWYQQALGQGPEFLTYFQNEAQLDKSGLPSDRFFAERPEGSVSTLKIQRTQQEDSAVYLCASSPRLAGGTGELFFGEGSRLTVL.

The V gene is TRBV28, the J gene TRBJ2-7, with 9 bases identical to TRBD1. Per germline, CDR1 MDHEN and CDR2 SYDVKM. CDR3 length equals 16 residues. Trimming took 5 bases from V and 3 from J; bases not matched to a gene: 11. The CDR3 loop reads CASSRNRGLIHYEQYF. For the CDR3, the DNA is TGTGCCAGCAGTCGCAACAGGGGGCTTATACACTACGAGCAGTACTTC.

This clone was seen more than once but under ten times. The chain uses TRBV6-1 and TRBJ2-5; 7 nucleotides match TRBD2. V was clipped by 2 bases and J by 7 bases; unmatched bases: 13. This CDR3 is built from 16 residues. Germline-derived CDR1 and CDR2 are MNHNS and SASEGT. The CDR3 bases are TGTGCCAGCAGTGAATCGTTCGAAACTCCGGGGGGGACCCAGTACTTC. Translated, it gives CASSESFETPGGTQYF.

This sequence joins TRBV12-3 or TRBV12-4 and TRBJ2-7; a weak D match, TRBD1 (6 bases). V lost 5 bases and J lost 1, with 9 bases in between. This CDR3 spans 13 amino acids. The CDR3 region has the DNA TGTGCCAGCAGTCAAAGGGGGTCCTACGAGCAGTACTTC. It translates to CASSQRGSYEQYF.

J is TRBJ2-4 and V is TRBV6-2 or TRBV6-3, with TRBD1 matching over 10 bases. Per germline, CDR1 MNHEY and CDR2 SVGEGT. The V and J ends lost 6 bases and 5 bases, in that order; junction bases with no gene match: 10. This CDR3 is 16 amino acids long. CDR3 sequence: CASSLTGTGVQNIQYF. CDR3 sequence (DNA): TGTGCCAGCAGCCTGACCGGGACAGGGGTCCAAAACATTCAGTACTTC.

The V and J genes are TRBV6-2 or TRBV6-3 and TRBJ2-7, with TRBD1 identical over 10 bases. The ends lost 6 bases at V and 5 bases at J; junction bases unmatched: 10. CDR3 length: 15 residues. CDR1 is MNHEY, CDR2 SVGEGT, per germline. The CDR3 protein is CASSYTGQGFDEQYF. CDR3 nucleotide sequence: TGTGCCAGCAGCTATACGGGACAGGGGTTCGACGAGCAGTACTTC.

This clone came up a few times. The chain is built from TRBV9 and TRBJ1-2; D not resolved. The germline gives CDR1 SGDLS, CDR2 YYNGEE. This CDR3 contains 14 residues. Deletions cut 4 bases from V and 6 bases from J, with 16 bases between. In DNA form, the CDR3 reads TGTGCCAGCAGCTCAACTTCGAGGGTTGATGGCTACACCTTC. This codes for CASSSTSRVDGYTF. The full variable domain, completed using reference TRBV9 and TRBJ1-2, is DSGVTQTPKHLITATGQRVTLRCSPRSGDLSVYWYQQSLDQGLQFLIQYYNGEERAKGNILERFSAQQFPDLHSELNLSSLELGDSALYFCASSSTSRVDGYTFGSGTRLTVV.

This chain joins TRBV6-5 and TRBJ1-3, with 9 bases aligning to TRBD1. CDR3 length equals 15 residues. V trimming: 6 bases; J trimming: 0 bases; junction bases outside the gene matches: 3. Germline-derived CDR1 and CDR2 are MNHEY and SVGAGI. CDR3 sequence (DNA): TGTGCCAGCAGGGCGGACAGGGGCTCTGGAAACACCATATATTTT. This translates into CASRADRGSGNTIYF.

In this sample, this clone turned up a few times. The rearrangement links TRBV5-8 to TRBJ2-3; D ambiguous. This CDR3 is 13 amino acids long. Trimming stripped 2 bases from V and 5 bases from J, with 9 bases between. Per the germline V gene, CDR1 is SGHTS and CDR2 is YDEGEE. Here the CDR3 DNA reads TGTGCCAGCAGCTTTTCAATCCAAGATACGCAGTATTTT. Its translation is CASSFSIQDTQYF.

This chain links TRBV21-1 with TRBJ2-7; the table assigns TRBD1, which was not confirmed against the DNA. TRBV21-1 is flagged as a pseudogene. The CDR3 sequence is 15 residues long. In nucleotides, the CDR3 is TGTGCCAGCAGCAAAGAGGGCAGGGGCCCGAGCGAGCAGTACTTC. Its protein product is CASSKEGRGPSEQYF.

This chain joins TRBV12-3 or TRBV12-4 and TRBJ1-2, with 7 positions matching TRBD1. The CDR3 sequence is 13 residues long. Trimming took 5 bases from V and 7 from J; bases not matched to a gene: 7. Here the CDR3 reads CASSKTGFIGYTF. DNA of the CDR3: TGTGCCAGCAGTAAGACAGGGTTCATTGGCTACACCTTC.

V gene TRBV27 combines with J gene TRBJ1-1, with 10 bases identical to TRBD1. The germline CDR1 and CDR2 sequences are MNHEY and SMNVEV (reference sequence). This CDR3 contains 17 residues. Trimming cost V 5 bases and J 4 bases; bases outside gene matches: 13. This CDR3 reads CASSPSPRTGGTTEAFF. The CDR3 DNA reads TGTGCCAGCAGTCCCTCTCCCCGGACAGGGGGTACCACTGAAGCTTTCTTT.

The gene calls are TRBV2 and TRBJ1-5, with 7 bases that match TRBD1. Per germline, CDR1 SNHLY and CDR2 FYNNEI. V dropped 11 bases and J dropped 6; count of bases not matched to a gene: 10. The CDR3 has 13 amino acids. For the CDR3, the DNA is TGTGCCGGCTCCGGGACAGAAATTCAGCCCCAGCATTTT. Translation gives CAGSGTEIQPQHF.

DNA of the CDR3: TGTGCCAGCAGGGGACAGGGCACAGATACGCAGTATTTT. It codes for CASRGQGTDTQYF. This chain links TRBV6-4 with TRBJ2-3; 8 bases are shared with TRBD1. Germline CDR1 reads MRHNA; CDR2 reads SNTAGT. The CDR3 has 13 residues. V lost 6 bases to trimming and J lost 1 base; unmatched junction nucleotides: 0.

The CDR3 here is CASSVGPAATNEKLFF. DNA of the CDR3: TGTGCCAGCAGCGTAGGCCCGGCGGCAACTAATGAAAAACTGTTTTTT. The chain employs TRBV9 and TRBJ1-4; no definite D call. CDR3 length equals 16 residues. In germline, CDR1 is SGDLS, CDR2 YYNGEE. Trimming pared 0 bases from V and 0 bases from J, leaving 9 bases between.

This clone was recorded a few times. The chain recombines TRBV7-9 with TRBJ2-2, with TRBD1 matching 9 bases. V lost 8 bases and J lost 6; bases outside the gene matches: 10. From germline, CDR1 is SEHNR and CDR2 FQNEAQ (reference sequence). The CDR3 covers 15 residues. The CDR3, as DNA: TGTGCCAGCGGAAGGGACAGGGTCAGATCCGGGGAGCTGTTTTTT. This translates into CASGRDRVRSGELFF.

V and J are TRBV18 and TRBJ2-1; D gene unclear. V lost 8 bases, J lost 2 bases, and 16 bases lay in between. CDR3 length: 15 amino acids. Germline CDR1 KGHSH, CDR2 LQKENI. CDR3 amino acids: CASRESVIPYNEQFF. In nucleotides, the CDR3 is TGTGCCAGCCGCGAATCGGTGATCCCCTACAATGAGCAGTTCTTC.

This clone has just one count. This sequence joins TRBV5-1 and TRBJ2-7; 10 bases fit TRBD1. With V trimmed by 3 bases and J by 2 bases, 5 bases remained unmatched. Germline loops: CDR1 SGHRS, CDR2 YFSETQ. The CDR3 sequence is 15 residues long. The CDR3, as DNA: TGCGCCAGCAGCTCTACGGGACAGGGGACCTACGAGCAGTACTTC. Translated, it gives CASSSTGQGTYEQYF.

This clone was observed a handful of times. This chain links TRBV6-2 or TRBV6-3 with TRBJ1-1; 9 bases are shared with TRBD1. Per germline, CDR1 MNHEY and CDR2 SVGEGT. After removal of 5 bases from V and 0 bases from J, the junction contained 13 bases not matched to a gene. The CDR3 has 18 amino acids. The CDR3, as DNA: TGTGCCAGCAGTAACCCCGGGACAGGGCGGAAGATGAACACTGAAGCTTTCTTT. It specifies CASSNPGTGRKMNTEAFF.

The V gene is TRBV7-9, the J gene TRBJ1-4, with no clear D. The CDR3 has 13 residues. The ends were cut back, 5 bases at V and 8 bases at J, with 12 bases in the middle. CDR1 and CDR2 (germline): SEHNR, FQNEAQ (reference sequence). The CDR3 sequence: CASSPRGREKLFF. DNA for the CDR3: TGTGCCAGCAGCCCCCGGGGAAGAGAAAAACTGTTTTTT.

The chain has TRBV5-1 and TRBJ2-1; D ambiguous. With 0 bases removed from V and 0 bases from J, the gap between germline ends came to 10 bases. The germline CDR1 and CDR2 sequences are SGHRS and YFSETQ. The CDR3 spans 16 residues. The CDR3, as DNA: TGCGCCAGCAGCTTGGTTTCCCCCTCCTCCTACAATGAGCAGTTCTTC. Translating it yields CASSLVSPSSYNEQFF.

V usage is TRBV5-1 and J usage is TRBJ2-1; D call uncertain. This CDR3 comprises 13 residues. The V end lost 3 bases, the J end lost 7 bases, and 11 bases lay between the germline ends. CDR1 SGHRS and CDR2 YFSETQ come from the germline V gene. The CDR3 loop is CASSSPNGNEQFF. The CDR3 DNA sequence: TGCGCCAGCAGCTCGCCGAACGGGAATGAGCAGTTCTTC.

The chain links TRBV7-2 to TRBJ1-2; 8 bases match TRBD1. Germline CDR1 reads SGHTA; CDR2 reads FQGNSA. The CDR3 spans 13 residues. V was pared by 2 bases and J by 5 bases, with 1 base of the junction left unmatched. DNA of the CDR3: TGTGCCAGCAGCTTACAGGGGGCGTATGGCTACACCTTC. Amino acids: CASSLQGAYGYTF.